The sequence of this TCR beta chain was determined in a study of T cells after yellow fever vaccination. Each CDR3 protein is one row after TCRdb ran MiXCR on the 5' RACE reads. This repertoire shows roughly 300,000 distinct CDR3 sequences, 6.8% found once; its top ten account for about a sixth. The CDR3 sequence is 12 residues long. Germline V CDR1 and CDR2: DFQATT, SNEGSKA (reference sequence). The V end was cut by 5 bases, the J end by 3 bases, with 8 bases between. Source: PBMCs, taken roughly 45 days after the first yellow fever vaccination. The V gene is TRBV20-1, the J gene TRBJ1-5, with a weak D call TRBD1 (6 bases). The sequence was obtained from a man between 18 and 35 years old who received the YFV17D yellow fever vaccine. The CDR3 sequence: CSARTVNQPQHF. CDR3 DNA sequence: TGCAGTGCTCGGACAGTCAATCAGCCCCAGCATTTT.